The TCR beta chain under discussion was sequenced for a study of long-term antiretroviral therapy in people with HIV. Investigators performed immunoSEQ version v3.0 at survey level. Sequencing was intended to reach roughly 35,000-50,000 T-cell genomes per sample. Measured with immunoSEQ multiplex PCR; TCRdb has only the in-frame clones, and not every one. The data hold more than 20,000 clones, with 80% to 90% observed a single time. Details on this clone: Its specificity is unknown.

V lost 2 bases to trimming and J lost 5 bases, with 4 bases between them. CDR1 and CDR2 (germline): SGHAT, FQNNGV. The CDR3 loop spans 11 amino acids. Study-wide points: The data indicate that diversity increased after ART but remained below transplant donor controls.

Sequences were derived from unsorted PBMCs, sampled 1.8 years before starting antiretroviral therapy. This clonotype was sampled from a man aged 50 to 60 with HIV. The chain recombines TRBV11-2 with TRBJ2-7; D unresolved. CDR3 sequence (DNA): TGTGCCAGCAGCTTACTCCACGAGCAGTACTTC. Translated: CASSLLHEQYF.